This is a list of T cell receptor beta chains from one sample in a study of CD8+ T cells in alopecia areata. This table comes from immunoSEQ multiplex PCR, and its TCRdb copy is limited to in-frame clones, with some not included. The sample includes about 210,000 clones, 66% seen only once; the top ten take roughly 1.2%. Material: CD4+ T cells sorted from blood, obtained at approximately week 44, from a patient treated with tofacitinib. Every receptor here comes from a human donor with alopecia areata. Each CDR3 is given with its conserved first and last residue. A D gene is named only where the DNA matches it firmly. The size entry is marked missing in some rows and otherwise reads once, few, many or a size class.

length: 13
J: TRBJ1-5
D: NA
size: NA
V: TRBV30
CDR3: CAWRNGGNQPQHF
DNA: TGTGCCTGGAGGAATGGGGGCAATCAGCCCCAGCATTTT

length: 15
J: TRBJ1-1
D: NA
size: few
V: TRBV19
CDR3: CASSIATVPNTEAFF
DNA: TGTGCCAGTAGTATAGCGACTGTACCGAACACTGAAGCTTTCTTT

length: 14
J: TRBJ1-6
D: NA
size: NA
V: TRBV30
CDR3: CAWTGADYNSPLHF
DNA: TGTGCCTGGACAGGGGCGGACTATAATTCACCCCTCCACTTT

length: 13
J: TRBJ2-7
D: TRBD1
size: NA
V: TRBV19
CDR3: CASSRQGVYEQYF
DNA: TGTGCCAGTAGCCGACAGGGGGTCTACGAGCAGTACTTC

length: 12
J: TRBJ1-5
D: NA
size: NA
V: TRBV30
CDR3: CASGRNDQPQHF
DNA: TGTGCCTCGGGGAGGAACGATCAGCCCCAGCATTTT

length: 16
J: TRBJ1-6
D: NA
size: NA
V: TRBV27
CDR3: CASSLWGLERGSPLHF
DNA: TGTGCCAGCAGTTTATGGGGCTTAGAGAGGGGATCACCCCTCCACTTT

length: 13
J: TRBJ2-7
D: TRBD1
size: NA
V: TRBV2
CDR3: CASSSRTGDEQYF
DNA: TGTGCCAGCAGTTCACGGACAGGGGACGAGCAGTACTTC

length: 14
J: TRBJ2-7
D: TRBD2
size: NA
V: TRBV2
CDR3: CASSSGLAVDEQYF
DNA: TGTGCCAGCAGTTCGGGACTAGCGGTGGACGAGCAGTACTTC

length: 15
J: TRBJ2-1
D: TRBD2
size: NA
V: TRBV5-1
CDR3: CASSTAGGSYNEQFF
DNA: TGCGCCAGCAGCACGGCGGGGGGATCCTACAATGAGCAGTTCTTC

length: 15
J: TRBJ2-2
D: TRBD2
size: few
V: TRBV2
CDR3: CASTTTAGGPGELFF
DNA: TGTGCCAGCACGACGACAGCGGGGGGACCCGGGGAGCTGTTTTTT

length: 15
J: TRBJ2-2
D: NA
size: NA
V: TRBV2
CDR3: CASRRGTVRTGELFF
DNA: TGTGCCAGCAGGAGAGGGACGGTACGCACCGGGGAGCTGTTTTTT

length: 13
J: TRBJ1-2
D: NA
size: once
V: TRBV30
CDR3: CAWSVSGGYGYTF
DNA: TGTGCCTGGAGTGTTTCGGGTGGCTATGGCTACACCTTC

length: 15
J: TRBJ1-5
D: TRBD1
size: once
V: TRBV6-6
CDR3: CASSLEGARDQPQHF
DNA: TGTGCCAGCAGTTTGGAGGGGGCAAGGGATCAGCCCCAGCATTTT

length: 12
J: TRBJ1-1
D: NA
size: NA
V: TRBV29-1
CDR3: CSVSTGGAEAFF
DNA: TGCAGCGTCTCGACAGGAGGGGCTGAAGCTTTCTTT

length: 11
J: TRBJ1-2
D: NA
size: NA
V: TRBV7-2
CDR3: CASSSVYGYTF
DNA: TGTGCCAGCAGCTCCGTGTATGGCTACACCTTC

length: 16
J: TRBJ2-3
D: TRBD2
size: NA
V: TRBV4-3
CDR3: CASSQGLAGSTDTQYF
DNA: TGCGCCAGCAGCCAAGGACTAGCGGGGAGCACAGATACGCAGTATTTT

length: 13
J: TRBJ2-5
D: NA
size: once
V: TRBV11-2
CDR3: CASSPGHQETQYF
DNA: TGTGCCAGCAGCCCCGGGCACCAAGAGACCCAGTACTTC

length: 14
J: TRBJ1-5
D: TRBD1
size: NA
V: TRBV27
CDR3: CASSSRDRHQPQHF
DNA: TGTGCCAGCAGTTCAAGGGACAGACATCAGCCCCAGCATTTT

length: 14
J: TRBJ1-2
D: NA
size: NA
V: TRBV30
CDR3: CAWGTWGNYYGYTF
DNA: TGTGCCTGGGGAACTTGGGGGAACTACTATGGCTACACCTTC

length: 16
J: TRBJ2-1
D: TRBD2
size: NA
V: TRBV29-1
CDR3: CSAASGGAHLWNEQFF
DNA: TGCAGCGCCGCTAGCGGGGGGGCCCATTTGTGGAATGAGCAGTTCTTC

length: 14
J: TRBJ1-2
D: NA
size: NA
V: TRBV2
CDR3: CASSEWGPNYGYTF
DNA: TGTGCCAGCAGTGAATGGGGCCCTAACTATGGCTACACCTTC

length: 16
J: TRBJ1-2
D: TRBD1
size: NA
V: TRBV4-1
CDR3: CASSQQQGARYYGYTF
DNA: TGCGCCAGCAGCCAACAACAGGGGGCCCGTTACTATGGCTACACCTTC

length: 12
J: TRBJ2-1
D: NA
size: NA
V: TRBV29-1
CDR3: CSVWGADNEQFF
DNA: TGCAGCGTTTGGGGCGCTGACAATGAGCAGTTCTTC

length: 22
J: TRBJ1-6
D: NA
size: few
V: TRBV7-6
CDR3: CASSLEPKYGQVRSSYNSPLHF
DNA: TGTGCCAGCAGCTTAGAACCAAAGTATGGACAAGTCCGAAGCTCCTATAATTCACCCCTCCACTTT

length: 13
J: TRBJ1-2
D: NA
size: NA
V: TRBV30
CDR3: CAWSPSGRVGYTF
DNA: TGTGCCTGGAGTCCTTCGGGCAGGGTTGGCTACACCTTC

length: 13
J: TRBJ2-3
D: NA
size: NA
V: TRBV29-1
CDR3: CSVSGRYTDTQYF
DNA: TGCAGCGTCTCGGGACGCTACACAGATACGCAGTATTTT

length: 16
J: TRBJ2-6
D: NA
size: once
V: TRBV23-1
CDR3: CASSQTTGSGANVLTF
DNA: TGCGCCAGCAGTCAGACGACAGGCTCTGGGGCCAACGTCCTGACTTTC

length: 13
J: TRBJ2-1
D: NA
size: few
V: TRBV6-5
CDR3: CASSYLGYNEQFF
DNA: TGTGCCAGCAGTTACCTGGGTTACAATGAGCAGTTCTTC

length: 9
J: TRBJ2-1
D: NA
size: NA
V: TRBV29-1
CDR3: CSVGDEQFF
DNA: TGCAGCGTTGGCGATGAGCAGTTCTTC

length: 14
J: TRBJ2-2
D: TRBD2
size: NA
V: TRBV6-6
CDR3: CASSSSGGNGELFF
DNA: TGTGCCAGCAGTTCCAGCGGGGGCAACGGGGAGCTGTTTTTT

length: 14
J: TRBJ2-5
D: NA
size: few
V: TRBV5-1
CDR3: CASSSAPGRETQYF
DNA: TGCGCCAGCAGCTCGGCCCCAGGGCGGGAGACCCAGTACTTC